This T cell receptor beta chain was found in a study of T cells after yellow fever vaccination. Overall study: Low-cell-number fractions were prepared with SMART-Seq v4 Ultra Low Input. Study results and caveats: Post-booster repertoires again held most primary-vaccination clones (around 95% CD4, roughly 89% CD8).

The CDR3 sequence is 13 residues long. Deletions cut 5 bases from V and 2 bases from J, with 9 bases between. Per the germline V gene, CDR1 is SQVTM and CDR2 is ANQGSEA. MiXCR, run by TCRdb on the 5' RACE reads, gives a single entry per CDR3 protein. The sample yields roughly 79,000 distinct CDR3 sequences, more than 5.5% seen once. This clonotype was observed a handful of times. Its antigen is still unknown. The rearrangement links TRBV29-1 to TRBJ2-2, with D uncertain. The sample here was CD8+ T cells sorted from PBMCs, taken less than 11 days after the first yellow fever vaccination. The sequence came from a man aged 18 to 30 who received the YFV17D yellow fever vaccine. The CDR3 reads CSVLPENTGELFF. DNA of the CDR3: TGCAGCGTTTTGCCAGAAAACACCGGGGAGCTGTTTTTT.